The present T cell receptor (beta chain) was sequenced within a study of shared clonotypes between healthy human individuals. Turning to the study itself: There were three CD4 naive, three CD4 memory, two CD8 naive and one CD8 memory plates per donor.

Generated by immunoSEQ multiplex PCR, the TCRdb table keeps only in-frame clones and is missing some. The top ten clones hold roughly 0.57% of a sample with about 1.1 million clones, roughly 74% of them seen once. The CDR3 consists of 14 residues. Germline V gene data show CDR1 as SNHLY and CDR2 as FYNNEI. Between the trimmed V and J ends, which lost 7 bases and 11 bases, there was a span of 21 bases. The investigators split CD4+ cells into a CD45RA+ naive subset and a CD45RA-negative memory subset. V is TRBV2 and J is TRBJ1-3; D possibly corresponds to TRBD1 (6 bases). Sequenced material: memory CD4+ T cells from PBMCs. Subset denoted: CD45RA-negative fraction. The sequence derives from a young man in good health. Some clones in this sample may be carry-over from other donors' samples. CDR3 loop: CASIPGGLLAAIYF. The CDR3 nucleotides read TGTGCCAGCATTCCCGGGGGGCTCCTGGCCGCCATATATTTT.